Listed here is a single T cell receptor (beta chain). Its antigen is still unknown. A much more abundant neighbour one base away suggests this may be a read error. CDR3 length equals 15 residues. This sample was taken from a study of T cells after yellow fever vaccination. Study-level information: Preparation used SMART-Seq v4 Ultra Low Input for the low-cell-number fractions.

5'RACE template switching produced TCR cDNA carrying a universal primer site and UMIs. TCRdb reprocessed the 5' RACE reads via MiXCR and lists one record per CDR3 protein. The repertoire includes 400,000 or so distinct CDR3 sequences, 6.2% of them detected once, and approximately 15% sits in the top ten. Broader study findings: Contaminating bulk clonotypes could be abundant in FACS-sorted repertoires.

The source is a young man who received the YFV17D yellow fever vaccine. The chain has TRBV12-3 or TRBV12-4 and TRBJ2-3, with D possibly TRBD2 on 6 matching bases. The sequences come from PBMCs, collected 5 days after the yellow fever booster vaccination. The CDR3 loop reads CSSSWSGRYTDTQYF. The CDR3 bases are TGTTCCAGCAGTTGGTCCGGGAGATACACAGATACGCAGTATTTT.